Presented here are 24 T cell receptor beta chains from one specimen sequenced in a study of T-cell reconstitution after alpha-beta-depleted transplantation in children. Unique molecular identifiers were incorporated into the prepared TCRbeta library. TCRdb analysed the PCR reads with MiXCR anew, one entry per CDR3 protein. The profile shows under 250,000 distinct CDR3 sequences, approximately 6.9% of them singletons. Here the sequenced sample was PBMCs, taken before TCRalphabeta/CD19-depleted stem cell transplant. The source is a boy between 2 and 15 years old with acute lymphoblastic leukemia, due to receive a stem cell transplant.

This rearrangement joins TRBV10-3 to TRBJ2-5; D possibly corresponds to TRBD2 (5 bases). The germline V and J ends were trimmed by 8 bases and 5 bases, with 15 bases remaining between them. The germline CDR1 and CDR2 sequences are ENHRY and SYGVKD. The length of the CDR3 is 13 residues. The CDR3 region has the DNA TGTGCCATCCGAGAGGGCTCCGGGGAGACCCAGTACTTC. Translation gives CAIREGSGETQYF.

There are a few counts of this clonotype. The CDR3 loop is CSVENRGRGIREQYF. In DNA form, the CDR3 reads TGCAGCGTTGAAAACAGGGGGCGCGGGATTCGGGAGCAGTACTTC. This rearrangement joins TRBV29-1 to TRBJ2-7; TRBD1 agrees at 9 bases. The CDR3 is 15 amino acids. The V and J ends lost 2 bases and 7 bases, in that order; junction bases with no gene match: 12. Germline loops: CDR1 SQVTM, CDR2 ANQGSEA.

The chain joins TRBV5-6 to TRBJ1-4; the D gene is possibly TRBD1 (6 bases). This CDR3 has 15 amino acids. In germline, CDR1 is SGHDT, CDR2 YYEEEE. V was clipped by 5 bases and J by 8 bases, with 19 bases between them. Written as DNA, the CDR3 is TGTGCCAGCAGTCTCGTCGGGGGCGCGGAAGAAAAACTGTTTTTT. It yields the protein CASSLVGGAEEKLFF. Based on the CDR3 plus reference TRBV5-6 and TRBJ1-4, the full variable domain is DAGVTQSPTHLIKTRGQQVTLRCSPKSGHDTVSWYQQALGQGPQFIFQYYEEEERQRGNFPDRFSGHQFPNYSSELNVNALLLGDSALYLCASSLVGGAEEKLFFGSGTQLSVL.

This clonotype has ten or more counts. V gene TRBV20-1 combines with J gene TRBJ2-1; D is unresolved. Between the trimmed V and J ends, which lost 4 bases and 8 bases, there was a span of 12 bases. From germline, CDR1 is DFQATT and CDR2 SNEGSKA (reference sequence). The CDR3 is made up of 12 amino acids. CDR3 coding DNA: TGCAGTGCTAACCGCCCGAGTGATGAGCAGTTCTTC. Its protein is CSANRPSDEQFF.

This clonotype was picked up many times. The genes are TRBV6-2 or TRBV6-3 and TRBJ2-7; D call uncertain. The germline V gene has CDR1 MNHEY and CDR2 SVGEGT. CDR3 size: 12 residues. V was cut by 2 bases and J by 6 bases, with 8 bases left in between. The CDR3 reads CASSYTASEQYF. CDR3 coding DNA: TGTGCCAGCAGTTACACTGCATCCGAGCAGTACTTC.

The CDR3, as DNA: TGCAGCGTTGACCAGGCGGGGGAACCGGAGACCCAGTACTTC. Translating gives CSVDQAGEPETQYF. The rearrangement joins TRBV29-1 to TRBJ2-5, with 7 bases matching TRBD2. The ends lost 3 bases at V and 5 bases at J; junction bases unmatched: 9. This CDR3 has 14 amino acids. Germline CDR1 is SQVTM and CDR2 is ANQGSEA.

The rearrangement uses TRBV24-1 and TRBJ2-4, with D tentatively TRBD1 or TRBD2 (7 bases each). The CDR3 spans 15 residues. Germline-derived CDR1 and CDR2 are KGHDR and SFDVKD. V was cut by 2 bases and J by 6 bases, with 13 bases left in between. CDR3 region: CATSDSQGRGNIQYF. As DNA, the CDR3 is TGTGCCACCAGTGATTCACAGGGGAGGGGAAACATTCAGTACTTC.

This clonotype appeared many times. The V call is TRBV28, the J call TRBJ2-5; D not certain. Trimming shortened V by 3 bases and J by 7 bases, and 15 bases separated the two germline ends. The CDR3 is made up of 14 amino acids. Per the germline V gene, CDR1 is MDHEN and CDR2 is SYDVKM. The CDR3 loop reads CASSLRSGTGTQYF. Here the CDR3 DNA reads TGTGCCAGCAGTTTGAGGTCGGGCACCGGGACCCAGTACTTC.

This clonotype was observed at least ten times. This chain connects TRBV20-1 to TRBJ1-1, with TRBD1 matching 7 bases. CDR1 is DFQATT and CDR2 is SNEGSKA in the germline V gene (reference sequence). The CDR3 is 14 amino acids. V was clipped by 5 bases and J by 2 bases; unmatched bases: 8. In DNA form, the CDR3 reads TGCAGTGCTCGGAGAAGACAGGGCAACACTGAAGCTTTCTTT. Protein product: CSARRRQGNTEAFF.

In this sample, this clonotype turned up many times. The rearrangement uses TRBV3-1 and TRBJ2-3; 10 bases agree with TRBD2. There are 15 residues in the CDR3. From germline, CDR1 is LGHDT and CDR2 YNNKEL (reference sequence). After removal of 6 bases from V and 1 base from J, the junction contained 4 bases not matched to a gene. In DNA, the CDR3 is TGTGCCAGCAGTCTAGCGGGAGTAGGCACAGATACGCAGTATTTT. It specifies CASSLAGVGTDTQYF.

This clonotype was recorded at least ten times. The CDR3 region has the DNA TGCAGTGCTAAGGGCAATCAGCCCCAGCATTTT. Translating gives CSAKGNQPQHF. The rearrangement uses TRBV20-1 and TRBJ1-5; D ambiguous. The germline V gene encodes CDR1 DFQATT and CDR2 SNEGSKA (reference sequence). V lost 4 bases and J lost 2, with 3 bases in between. CDR3 length: 11 residues.

In its sample, this clonotype was seen many times. CDR3 sequence: CASMFQGETEAFF. In DNA, the CDR3 is TGTGCCAGCATGTTTCAGGGTGAGACTGAAGCTTTCTTT. The J gene is TRBJ1-1, the V gene TRBV28, with D perhaps TRBD1 (5 bases). This CDR3 comprises 13 residues. The V end was cut by 7 bases, the J end by 5 bases, with 14 bases between. The V gene's germline CDR1 is MDHEN and CDR2 SYDVKM.

This clonotype appeared many times. The CDR3 reads CATSRGSTADTQYF. DNA for the CDR3: TGTGCCACCAGCAGAGGATCCACTGCAGATACGCAGTATTTT. The chain recombines TRBV15 with TRBJ2-3; D gene uncertain. Trimming cost V 1 base and J 4 bases, with 9 bases left between them. The CDR3 is 14 amino acids. CDR1 is LNHNV, CDR2 YYDKDF, per germline (reference sequence).

This chain joins TRBV28 and TRBJ2-7; D is possibly TRBD1 (6 bases). V gave up 8 bases and J gave up 1 base, with 18 bases separating them. The CDR3 loop spans 15 amino acids. Germline CDR1 reads MDHEN; CDR2 reads SYDVKM. CDR3 protein: CASPPAGTPSYEQYF. In DNA, the CDR3 is TGTGCCAGCCCCCCAGCCGGGACACCATCCTACGAGCAGTACTTC.

In this sample, this clonotype turned up many times. CDR3 amino acids: CASISEDTQYF. CDR3 DNA sequence: TGTGCCAGCATCTCGGAAGATACGCAGTATTTT. The chain links TRBV6-6 to TRBJ2-3; no clear D. The CDR3 is 11 residues long. The V and J ends lost 7 bases and 5 bases respectively, with 7 bases between them. Per the germline V gene, CDR1 is MNHNY and CDR2 is SVGAGI (reference sequence).

The chain is built from TRBV25-1 and TRBJ1-5; 11 bases match TRBD1. J lost 3 bases, V lost 4 bases, and 5 bases had no gene match. The germline CDR1 and CDR2 sequences are MGHDK and SYGVNS. The CDR3 contains 16 residues. This CDR3 is CASSGRDRGFNQPQHF. Here the CDR3 DNA reads TGTGCCAGCAGTGGCCGGGACAGGGGGTTCAATCAGCCCCAGCATTTT.

This clonotype was counted only a few times. The chain combines TRBV20-1 with TRBJ2-1, with D possibly TRBD2 on 5 matching bases. This CDR3 region has 13 residues. Germline V gene data show CDR1 as DFQATT and CDR2 as SNEGSKA (reference sequence). The V end was cut by 5 bases, the J end by 6 bases, with 14 bases between. DNA for the CDR3: TGCAGTGCTGACTCTCCTAGCAGCAATGAGCAGTTCTTC. This encodes CSADSPSSNEQFF.

This clonotype was observed a handful of times. This rearrangement joins TRBV15 to TRBJ1-1; D gene uncertain. Trimming removed 0 bases at V and 4 bases at J, with 9 bases between. Germline V CDR1 and CDR2: LNHNV, YYDKDF (reference sequence). The CDR3 consists of 14 residues. The DNA of the CDR3 is TGTGCCACCAGCAGAGATTTCGAGGGCACTGAAGCTTTCTTT. Amino acid sequence: CATSRDFEGTEAFF.

This clonotype has a count of ten or more. The J gene is TRBJ2-2, the V gene TRBV20-1; 7 bases fit TRBD2. This CDR3 spans 15 amino acids. Germline assignment: CDR1 DFQATT and CDR2 SNEGSKA (reference sequence). Trimming cost V 0 bases and J 2 bases; bases outside gene matches: 3. The CDR3 bases are TGCAGTGCTAGAGATCCTAGCGGAAACACCGGGGAGCTGTTTTTT. Translating it yields CSARDPSGNTGELFF.

The CDR3 bases are TGTGCCAGCAGCTCTCGACAGGACTCCTACGAGCAGTACTTC. Translation gives CASSSRQDSYEQYF. This chain links TRBV11-1 with TRBJ2-7; D is perhaps TRBD1 (6 bases). V lost 4 bases and J lost 0, with 10 bases in between. The CDR3 spans 14 residues. Germline-derived CDR1 and CDR2 are SGHAT and FQDESV (reference sequence).

This clonotype came up many times. CDR3 bases: TGTGCCAGCAGCTCATCGCCGGACAGGGTTGCCGGGGAGCTGTTTTTT. Protein sequence: CASSSSPDRVAGELFF. The V and J genes are TRBV7-9 and TRBJ2-2; 8 nucleotides align to TRBD1. Germline loops: CDR1 SEHNR, CDR2 FQNEAQ (reference sequence). Trimming took 4 bases from V and 6 from J; bases not matched to a gene: 10. This CDR3 comprises 16 residues.

In its sample, this clonotype was seen many times. V is TRBV5-5 and J is TRBJ2-2; D is perhaps TRBD1 (6 bases). This CDR3 region has 13 residues. The germline V gene has CDR1 SGHKS and CDR2 YYEKEE (reference sequence). V was shortened by 7 bases and J by 8 bases, with 15 bases between the two germline ends. The CDR3 region is CASSPQGRGELFF. CDR3 DNA sequence: TGTGCCAGCTCTCCACAGGGACGGGGGGAGCTGTTTTTT.

The sample holds many counts of this clonotype. This chain joins TRBV10-2 and TRBJ2-3, with 12 nucleotides matching TRBD2. This CDR3 is built from 17 residues. V dropped 5 bases and J dropped 2; count of bases not matched to a gene: 8. Per the germline V gene, CDR1 is WSHSY and CDR2 is SAAADI. CDR3 bases: TGCGCCAGCAGTAGACTAGCGGGGGCCTTAAACACAGATACGCAGTATTTT. Its translation: CASSRLAGALNTDTQYF.

The genes are TRBV5-5 and TRBJ1-4; 9 bases map to TRBD1. Germline lookup yields CDR1 SGHKS and CDR2 YYEKEE (reference sequence). V gave up 5 bases and J gave up 4 bases; unmatched junction bases: 9. The CDR3 consists of 16 residues. CDR3 sequence: CASSRNRGPGNEKLFF. The CDR3 DNA sequence: TGTGCCAGCAGTCGAAACAGGGGGCCTGGTAATGAAAAACTGTTTTTT.